This TCR beta chain was documented in a study of shared T cell receptors in the human thymus. Assay used: immunoSEQ multiplex PCR; TCRdb lists only in-frame clones, some missing. This table has hundreds of thousands of clones, more than 75% appearing once. CDR3 size: 15 residues. Per germline, CDR1 SGHDT and CDR2 YYEEEE. V lost 5 bases to trimming and J lost 0 bases, with 15 bases between them. The data also belong to a second study, concerning human thymus T cells. That study adds: Having surgery to correct congenital heart defects, healthy Finnish infants acted as the donors. Thymus tissue for the work was resected from patients undergoing corrective heart surgery. Use of V and J genes seemed skewed within the thymic and blood repertoires. Related research found strongly overlapping thymic repertoires in unrelated individuals.

The chain links TRBV5-6 to TRBJ2-7, with D possibly matching TRBD1 (5 bases). This TCR derives from a boy younger than two with a congenital heart defect. Sequencing was carried out using thymocytes. The DNA of the CDR3 is TGTGCCAGCAGATCTGGACATATTCCCTCCTACGAGCAGTACTTC. This codes for CASRSGHIPSYEQYF. The variable domain in full, with the rest retrieved from reference TRBV5-6 and TRBJ2-7, is DAGVTQSPTHLIKTRGQQVTLRCSPKSGHDTVSWYQQALGQGPQFIFQYYEEEERQRGNFPDRFSGHQFPNYSSELNVNALLLGDSALYLCASRSGHIPSYEQYFGPGTRLTVT.